This T cell receptor (beta chain) was documented in a study of shared clonotypes between healthy human individuals (dated by TCRdb to 2018 to 2020). As for the study more broadly: Three men and two women, aged 18 to 49 years, made up the cohort. Per donor, three plates each were used for CD4 naive and CD4 memory, two for CD8 naive, and one for CD8 memory. To estimate repertoire size and how much clonotypes are shared between individuals, the study performed deep sequencing of blood TCR repertoires from 4 to 6 healthy adults. Libraries were prepared and TCR repertoires were sequenced by different laboratories using diverse techniques, in order to increase sequencing depth and limit assay-specific biases. Per donor, leukapheresis produced somewhere between about 0.94 and 9 billion PBMCs. Findings and caveats that apply to the study as a whole: Clonotypes shared by all four sorted-subset donors showed higher generation probabilities than non-shared clonotypes. Sampling was limited to blood, and TCR repertoires in tissue likely differ from TCR repertoires in blood. Naive subsets generally had larger estimated clonotype richness than memory subsets. Based on pairwise subsampling, the degree of clonotype sharing among donors was expected to be affected by sequencing depth. Because the study included a small number of donors, the genetic and exposure-history diversity represented was limited. Even with the large sequencing depth, rarefaction of the sorted-subset datasets indicated that sequencing was incomplete. Across a few donors, approximately 4.6% of naive CD4, 3% to 4% of naive CD8, roughly 2.3% of memory CD4, and roughly 0.41% of memory CD8 clonotypes were shared.

TCR CDR3 regions were amplified from genomic DNA by multiplex PCR using the deep immunoSEQ assay. Extracted genomic DNA from each cell subset was spread evenly across all wells of several immunoSEQ 96-well plates, with each plate serving as a replicate. For sorted subsets, each replicate PCR was loaded with approximately 190 ng genomic DNA, equivalent to some 31,000 T cell genomes. Purified libraries were measured with a Qubit 3.0 fluorometer, size-checked on a Bioanalyzer 2100, and measured again with the KAPA Library Quantification kit. Every immunoSEQ 96-well plate was sequenced on a separate single-read 150-cycle Illumina NextSeq 550 flow cell. Regarding the original processing steps: Because only junctional sequences without quality scores were contained in the immunoSEQ output, filtering matching that applied to full-length reads could not be performed. Sequences were annotated with PyIR, a Python wrapper for IgBLAST v1.9, using IMGT germline references to assign V/J genes and CDR3. Any read was removed if the V/J assignment was weak (E-value above 1e-6), the CDR3 was missing, or the read contained stop codons, out-of-frame junctions, or ambiguous translated residues. A V3J clonotype was defined by an identical inferred V gene, J gene, and CDR3 amino acid sequence. The percentage overlap between two repertoires was calculated by dividing the number of shared unique clonotypes by the size of the smaller repertoire. Richness of each repertoire was evaluated using RTK rarefaction, the Chao1 estimator, and Recon v2.1 estimates of unobserved clonotypes. Generation probabilities were computed with OLGA for all TCRbeta clonotypes obtained by the gDNA method from a handful of donors. In TCRdb, the immuneACCESS table is reduced to in-frame sequences with V and J assigned. These tables do not hold every clone; where another copy was compared, an unresolved V gene accounts for under half, and the others remain unexplained. That table supplies the V and J calls and clone size; D and trimming were determined from the DNA. This sample is represented by approximately 2.5 million clones; around nine tenths of them were singletons. The ten largest account for 0.13% to 0.15% of the sample.

A word on this clone: Its cognate antigen has yet to be identified. No qualities accompany the bases; no much larger clone lies one base away. Other DNA sequences in this specimen translate into the identical CDR3.

Donors were healthy HIV-negative adults with no recently reported acute infections or vaccinations. Every donor was a Caucasian adult residing in Nashville, Tennessee, USA. Magnetic negative selection was used to enrich CD4+ T cells, after which naive cells were positively selected on CD45RA and the negative fraction became the memory subset. Blood was obtained by leukapheresis, after which PBMCs were separated by Ficoll-Histopaque density gradient centrifugation and cryopreserved in liquid nitrogen vapor phase. Analytical flow cytometry was used to check the purity and quantity of every magnetically sorted T cell population. Genomic DNA was isolated from each sorted fraction and quantified by UV absorbance on a Nanodrop 2000c. At the junction V is shortened by 0 bases and J by 1 base, with 1 base in between. The CDR3 spans 13 residues, from the cysteine through the phenylalanine. Solely the CDR3 DNA is kept, with 39 bases framed from the first base. As encoded in the germline V gene (reference sequence), CDR1 is GTSNPN while CDR2 is SVGIG.

The chain joins TRBV30 to TRBJ2-6; there is no confident call for the D gene. The source is a man between 18 and 35 years old in good health. Sequencing was done on a sample of naive CD4+ T cells sorted from blood. What the cell subset or site label conveys for this sample: CD45RA+ positively selected. The DNA sequence is given as TGTGCCTGGAGTGTGTCTGGGGCCAACGTCCTGACTTTC. It translates to CAWSVSGANVLTF.